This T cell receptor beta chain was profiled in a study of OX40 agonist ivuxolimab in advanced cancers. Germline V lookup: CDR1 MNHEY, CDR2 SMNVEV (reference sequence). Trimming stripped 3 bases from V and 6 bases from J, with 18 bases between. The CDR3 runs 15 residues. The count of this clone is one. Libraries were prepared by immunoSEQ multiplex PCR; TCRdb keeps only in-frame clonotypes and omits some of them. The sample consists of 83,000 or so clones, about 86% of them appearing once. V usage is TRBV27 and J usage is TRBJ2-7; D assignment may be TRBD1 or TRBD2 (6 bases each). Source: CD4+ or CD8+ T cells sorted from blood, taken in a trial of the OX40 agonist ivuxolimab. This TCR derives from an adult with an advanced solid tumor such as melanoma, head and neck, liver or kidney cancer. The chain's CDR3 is CASSFGVGPGAEQYF. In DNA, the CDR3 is TGTGCCAGCAGTTTTGGTGTGGGCCCGGGGGCCGAGCAGTACTTC.